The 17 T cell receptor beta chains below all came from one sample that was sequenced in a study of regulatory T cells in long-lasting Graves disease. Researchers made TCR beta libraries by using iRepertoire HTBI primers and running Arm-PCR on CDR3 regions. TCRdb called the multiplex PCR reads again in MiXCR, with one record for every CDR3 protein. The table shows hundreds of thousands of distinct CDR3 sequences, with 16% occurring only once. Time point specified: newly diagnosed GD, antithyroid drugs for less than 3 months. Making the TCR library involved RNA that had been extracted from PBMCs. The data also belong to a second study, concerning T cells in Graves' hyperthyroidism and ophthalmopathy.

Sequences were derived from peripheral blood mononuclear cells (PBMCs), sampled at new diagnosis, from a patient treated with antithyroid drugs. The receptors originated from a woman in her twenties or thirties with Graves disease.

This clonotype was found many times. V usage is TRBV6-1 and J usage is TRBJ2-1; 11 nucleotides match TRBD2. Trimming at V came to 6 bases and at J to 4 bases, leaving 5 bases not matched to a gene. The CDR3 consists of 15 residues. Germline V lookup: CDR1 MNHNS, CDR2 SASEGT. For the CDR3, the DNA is TGTGCCAGCAGGCGGGGACTAGCGGAATACAATGAGCAGTTCTTC. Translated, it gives CASRRGLAEYNEQFF.

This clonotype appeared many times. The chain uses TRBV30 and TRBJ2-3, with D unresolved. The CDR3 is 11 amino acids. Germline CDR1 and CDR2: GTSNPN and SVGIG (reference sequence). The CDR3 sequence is CACWRTDTQYF. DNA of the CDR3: TGTGCTTGTTGGCGCACAGATACGCAGTATTTT.

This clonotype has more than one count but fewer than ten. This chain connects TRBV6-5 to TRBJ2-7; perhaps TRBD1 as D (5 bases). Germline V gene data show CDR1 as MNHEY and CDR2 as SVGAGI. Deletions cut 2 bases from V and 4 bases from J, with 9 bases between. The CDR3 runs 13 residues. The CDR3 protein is CASSYGARYEQYF. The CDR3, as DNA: TGTGCCAGCAGTTACGGGGCGCGGTACGAGCAGTACTTC.

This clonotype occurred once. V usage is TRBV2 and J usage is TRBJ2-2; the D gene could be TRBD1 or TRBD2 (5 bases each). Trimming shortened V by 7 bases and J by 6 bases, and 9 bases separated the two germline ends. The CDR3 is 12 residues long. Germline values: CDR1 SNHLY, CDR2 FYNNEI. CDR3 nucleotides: TGTGCCAGCACCGTGGGGGCCGGGGAGCTGTTTTTT. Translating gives CASTVGAGELFF.

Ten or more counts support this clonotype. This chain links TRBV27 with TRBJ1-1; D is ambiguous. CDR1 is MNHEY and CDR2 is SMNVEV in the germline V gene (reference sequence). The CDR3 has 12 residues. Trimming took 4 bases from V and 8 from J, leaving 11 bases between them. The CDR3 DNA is TGTGCCAGCAGTTCTGGACCGACGGAAGCTTTCTTT. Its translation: CASSSGPTEAFF.

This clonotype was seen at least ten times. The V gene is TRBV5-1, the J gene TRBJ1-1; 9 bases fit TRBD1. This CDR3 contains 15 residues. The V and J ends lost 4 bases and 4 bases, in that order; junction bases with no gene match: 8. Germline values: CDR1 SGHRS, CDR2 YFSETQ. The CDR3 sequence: CASSPVQGASTEAFF. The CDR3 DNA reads TGCGCCAGCAGCCCCGTACAGGGGGCGAGCACTGAAGCTTTCTTT. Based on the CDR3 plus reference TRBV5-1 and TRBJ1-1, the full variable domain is KAGVTQTPRYLIKTRGQQVTLSCSPISGHRSVSWYQQTPGQGLQFLFEYFSETQRNKGNFPGRFSGRQFSNSRSEMNVSTLELGDSALYLCASSPVQGASTEAFFGQGTRLTVV.

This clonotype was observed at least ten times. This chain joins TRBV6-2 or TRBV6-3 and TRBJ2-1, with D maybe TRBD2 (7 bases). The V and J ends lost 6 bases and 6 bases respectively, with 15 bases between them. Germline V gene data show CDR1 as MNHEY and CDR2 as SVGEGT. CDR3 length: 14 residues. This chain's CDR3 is CASSSRGASNEQFF. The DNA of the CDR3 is TGTGCCAGCAGCTCCCGGGGGGCAAGCAATGAGCAGTTCTTC.

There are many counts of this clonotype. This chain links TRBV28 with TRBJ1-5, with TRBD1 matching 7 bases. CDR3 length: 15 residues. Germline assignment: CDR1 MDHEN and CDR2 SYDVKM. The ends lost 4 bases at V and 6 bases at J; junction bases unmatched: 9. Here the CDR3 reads CASSSGTVAGQPQHF. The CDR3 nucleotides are TGTGCCAGCAGTTCCGGGACAGTGGCGGGTCAGCCCCAGCATTTT.

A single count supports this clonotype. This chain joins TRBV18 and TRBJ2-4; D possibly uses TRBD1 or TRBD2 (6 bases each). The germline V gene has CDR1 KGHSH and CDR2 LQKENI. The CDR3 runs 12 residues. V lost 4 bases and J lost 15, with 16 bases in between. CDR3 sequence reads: CASSHTGTGAYF. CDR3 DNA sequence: TGTGCCAGCTCACATACCGGGACGGGGGCGTACTTC.

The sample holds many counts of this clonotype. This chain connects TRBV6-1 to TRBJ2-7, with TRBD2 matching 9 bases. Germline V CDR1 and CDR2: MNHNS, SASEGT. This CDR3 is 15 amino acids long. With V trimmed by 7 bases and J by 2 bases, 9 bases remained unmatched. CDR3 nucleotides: TGTGCCAGCAAGACCCAGGCGGGAGGGCCCTACGAGCAGTACTTC. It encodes CASKTQAGGPYEQYF.

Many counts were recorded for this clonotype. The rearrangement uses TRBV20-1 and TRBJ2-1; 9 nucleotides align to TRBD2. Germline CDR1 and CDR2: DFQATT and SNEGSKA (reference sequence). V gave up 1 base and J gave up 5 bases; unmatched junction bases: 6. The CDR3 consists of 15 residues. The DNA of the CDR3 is TGCAGTGCTAGAGCCCCCAGCGGGAGGAACAATGAGCAGTTCTTC. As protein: CSARAPSGRNNEQFF.

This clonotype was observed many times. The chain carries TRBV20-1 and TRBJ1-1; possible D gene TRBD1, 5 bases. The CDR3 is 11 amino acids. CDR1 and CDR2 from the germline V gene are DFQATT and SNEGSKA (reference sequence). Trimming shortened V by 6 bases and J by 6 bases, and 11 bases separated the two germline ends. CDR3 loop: CSARTLSEAFF. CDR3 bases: TGCAGTGCGCGGACACTCTCTGAAGCTTTCTTT.

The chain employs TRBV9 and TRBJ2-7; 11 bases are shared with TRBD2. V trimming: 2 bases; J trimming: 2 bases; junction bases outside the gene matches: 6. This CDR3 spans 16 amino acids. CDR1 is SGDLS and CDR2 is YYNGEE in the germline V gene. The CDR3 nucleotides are TGTGCCAGCAGCGTGGACGGGACTAGCGGAGCCTACGAGCAGTACTTC. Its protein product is CASSVDGTSGAYEQYF.

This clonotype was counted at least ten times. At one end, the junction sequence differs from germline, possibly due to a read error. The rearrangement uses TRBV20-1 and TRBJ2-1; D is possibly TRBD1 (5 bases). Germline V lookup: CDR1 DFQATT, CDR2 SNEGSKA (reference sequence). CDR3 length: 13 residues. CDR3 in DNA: TGCAGTGCCTCATACCAGTATGACAGTCCTGTATGGTTC. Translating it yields CSASYQYDSPVWF.

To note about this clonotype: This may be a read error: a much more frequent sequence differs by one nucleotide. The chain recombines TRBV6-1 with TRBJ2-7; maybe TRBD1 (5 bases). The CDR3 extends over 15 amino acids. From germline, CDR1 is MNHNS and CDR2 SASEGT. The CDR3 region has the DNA TGTGCCAGCAGTGTGCCGGCAAGGGGAACCTACGGGCAGTACTTC. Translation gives CASSVPARGTYGQYF.

The CDR3: CASSPRTGSNTGELFF. The CDR3 DNA follows: TGTGCCAGCTCACCAAGGACAGGCTCTAACACCGGGGAGCTGTTTTTT. V gene TRBV18 combines with J gene TRBJ2-2, with 7 bases matching TRBD1. The CDR3 contains 16 residues. The V gene end was trimmed by 2 bases and the J gene end by 2 bases; junction bases not matched to a gene: 5. CDR1 is KGHSH, CDR2 LQKENI, per germline.

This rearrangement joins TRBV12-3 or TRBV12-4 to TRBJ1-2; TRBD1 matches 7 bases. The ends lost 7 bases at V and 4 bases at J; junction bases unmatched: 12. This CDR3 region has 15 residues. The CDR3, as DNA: TGTGCCAGCACCGTTAACCGGGACAGTTTCTATGGCTACACCTTC. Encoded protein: CASTVNRDSFYGYTF.